These 3 T cell receptor beta chains originate from one sample sequenced in a study of blood T cell repertoires in COVID-19. Produced via immunoSEQ multiplex PCR; TCRdb's table is partial and in-frame only. In the table there are approximately 110,000 clones, about 86% of which are singletons. Material: peripheral blood. The source of these receptors is a man at least 80 years old with acute or convalescent COVID-19.

As regards this clone: The germline gene is not matched at one end of the junction; a read error may be the cause. The genes are TRBV7-6 and TRBJ2-7; 7 bases are shared with TRBD2. Germline CDR1 is SGHVS and CDR2 is FNYEAQ. This CDR3 is 12 amino acids long. CDR3 nucleotides: TGTGCCAGCAGAACAGAGGGAGGGCCACTCAACTTC. Protein: CASRTEGGPLNF.

The chain carries TRBV11-3 and TRBJ2-3; TRBD2 might be the D (6 bases). The CDR3 runs 14 residues. Trimming removed 1 base from V and 14 bases from J, with 19 bases in between. The germline CDR1 and CDR2 sequences are SGHNT and YENEEA. Written as DNA, the CDR3 is TGTGCCAGCAGCTTAGGAGGTGACGGGGGAGTCTCGTATTTT. Its translation is CASSLGGDGGVSYF.

This chain joins TRBV6-5 and TRBJ2-7, with 8 bases aligning to TRBD1. Germline CDR1 is MNHEY and CDR2 is SVGAGI. Losses at the gene ends were 6 bases for V and 4 bases for J; bases not matched to a gene: 11. This CDR3 region has 15 residues. CDR3 residues: CASRKDRAGWYEQYF. The CDR3 bases are TGTGCCAGCAGAAAGGACAGGGCGGGGTGGTACGAGCAGTACTTC.